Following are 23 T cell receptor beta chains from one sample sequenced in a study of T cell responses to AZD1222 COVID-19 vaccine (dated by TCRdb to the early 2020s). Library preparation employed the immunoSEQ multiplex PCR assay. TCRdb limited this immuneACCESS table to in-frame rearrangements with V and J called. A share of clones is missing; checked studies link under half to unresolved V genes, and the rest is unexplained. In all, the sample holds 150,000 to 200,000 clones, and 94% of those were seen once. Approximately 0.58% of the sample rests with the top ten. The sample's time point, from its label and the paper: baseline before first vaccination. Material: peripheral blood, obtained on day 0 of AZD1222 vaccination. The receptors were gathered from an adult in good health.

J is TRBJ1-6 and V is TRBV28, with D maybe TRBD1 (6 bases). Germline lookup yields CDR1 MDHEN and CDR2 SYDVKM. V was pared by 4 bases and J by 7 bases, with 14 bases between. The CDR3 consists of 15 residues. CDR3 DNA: TGTGCCAGCAGTTCCCCTGACAGGTTGAATTCACCCCTCCACTTT. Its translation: CASSSPDRLNSPLHF.

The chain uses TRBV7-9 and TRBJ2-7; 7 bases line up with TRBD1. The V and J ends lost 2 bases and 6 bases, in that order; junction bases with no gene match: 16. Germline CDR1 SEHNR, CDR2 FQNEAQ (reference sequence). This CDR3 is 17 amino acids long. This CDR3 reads CASSLWSLDRSRGEQYF. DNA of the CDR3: TGTGCCAGCAGCTTATGGTCCTTGGACAGGTCCCGAGGCGAGCAGTACTTC.

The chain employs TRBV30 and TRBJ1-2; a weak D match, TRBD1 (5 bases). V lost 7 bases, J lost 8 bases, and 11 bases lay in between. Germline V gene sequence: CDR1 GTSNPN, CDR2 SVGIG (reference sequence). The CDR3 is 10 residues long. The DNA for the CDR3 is TGTGCCTTAGGGGTTTACGGCTACACCTTC. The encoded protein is CALGVYGYTF.

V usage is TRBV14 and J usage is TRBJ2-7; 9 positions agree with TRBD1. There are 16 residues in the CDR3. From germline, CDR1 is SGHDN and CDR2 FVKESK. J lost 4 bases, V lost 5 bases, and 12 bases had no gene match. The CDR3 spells CASSYTGTGTRYEQYF. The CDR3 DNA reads TGTGCCAGCAGCTACACCGGGACAGGGACACGGTACGAGCAGTACTTC.

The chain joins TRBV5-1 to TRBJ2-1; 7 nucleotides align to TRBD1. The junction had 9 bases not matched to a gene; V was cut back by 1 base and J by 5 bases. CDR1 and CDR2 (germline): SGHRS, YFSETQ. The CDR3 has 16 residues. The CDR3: CASSLIKGAKHNEQFF. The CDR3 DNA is TGCGCCAGCAGCTTGATTAAGGGGGCCAAGCACAATGAGCAGTTCTTC.

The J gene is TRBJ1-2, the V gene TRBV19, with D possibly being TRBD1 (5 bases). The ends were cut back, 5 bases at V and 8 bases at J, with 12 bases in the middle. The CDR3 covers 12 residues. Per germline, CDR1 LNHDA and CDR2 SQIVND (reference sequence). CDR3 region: CASSVGGGGYTF. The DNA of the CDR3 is TGTGCCAGTAGTGTCGGGGGTGGCGGCTACACCTTC.

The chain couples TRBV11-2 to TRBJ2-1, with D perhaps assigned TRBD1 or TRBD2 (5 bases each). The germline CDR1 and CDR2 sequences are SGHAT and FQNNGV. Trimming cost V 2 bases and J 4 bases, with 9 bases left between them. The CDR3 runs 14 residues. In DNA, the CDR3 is TGTGCCAGCAGCTTAATGGGGGTTTACAATGAGCAGTTCTTC. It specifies CASSLMGVYNEQFF.

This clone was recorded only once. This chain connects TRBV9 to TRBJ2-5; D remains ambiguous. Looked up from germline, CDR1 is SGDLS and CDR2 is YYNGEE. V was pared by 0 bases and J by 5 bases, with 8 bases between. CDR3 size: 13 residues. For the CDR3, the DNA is TGTGCCAGCAGCGTAGCCGCTGCGGAGACCCAGTACTTC. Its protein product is CASSVAAAETQYF.

In DNA, the CDR3 is TGCGCCAGCAGCTTGGGACCGACAGGCTACACCGGGGAGCTGTTTTTT. It codes for CASSLGPTGYTGELFF. The chain employs TRBV5-1 and TRBJ2-2; D might be TRBD1 (6 bases). This CDR3 comprises 16 residues. Deletions cut 0 bases from V and 3 bases from J, with 12 bases between. From germline, CDR1 is SGHRS and CDR2 YFSETQ.

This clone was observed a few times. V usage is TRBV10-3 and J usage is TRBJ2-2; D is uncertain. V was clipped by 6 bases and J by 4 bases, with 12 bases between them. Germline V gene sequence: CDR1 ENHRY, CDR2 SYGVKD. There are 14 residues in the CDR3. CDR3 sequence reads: CAIRVQRGTGELFF. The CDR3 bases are TGTGCCATCAGGGTCCAGCGCGGCACCGGGGAGCTGTTTTTT.

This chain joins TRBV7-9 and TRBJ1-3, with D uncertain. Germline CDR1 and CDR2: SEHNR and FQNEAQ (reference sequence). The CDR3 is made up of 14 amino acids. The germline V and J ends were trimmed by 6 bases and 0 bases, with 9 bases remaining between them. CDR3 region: CASSISTSGNTIYF. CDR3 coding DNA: TGTGCCAGCAGTATAAGTACCTCTGGAAACACCATATATTTT.

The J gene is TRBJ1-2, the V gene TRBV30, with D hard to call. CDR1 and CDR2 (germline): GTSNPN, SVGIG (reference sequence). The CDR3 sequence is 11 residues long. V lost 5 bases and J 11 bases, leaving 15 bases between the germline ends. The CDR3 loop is CAWAGFGSYTF. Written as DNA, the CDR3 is TGTGCCTGGGCGGGGTTCGGGAGTTACACCTTC. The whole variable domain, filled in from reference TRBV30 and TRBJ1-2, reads SQTIHQWPATLVQPVGSPLSLECTVEGTSNPNLYWYRQAAGRGLQLLFYSVGIGQISSEVPQNLSASRPQDRQFILSSKKLLLSDSGFYLCAWAGFGSYTFGSGTRLTVV.

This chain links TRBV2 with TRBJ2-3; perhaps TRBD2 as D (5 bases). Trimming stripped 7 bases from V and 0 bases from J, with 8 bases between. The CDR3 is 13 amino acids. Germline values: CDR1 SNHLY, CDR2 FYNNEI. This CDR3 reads CASTADSTDTQYF. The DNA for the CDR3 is TGTGCCAGCACAGCGGATAGCACAGATACGCAGTATTTT.

The CDR3 bases are TGTGCCAGTAGTATAGGAGCCCAGCCCCAGCATTTT. This codes for CASSIGAQPQHF. The chain uses TRBV19 and TRBJ1-5; no reliable D call. Germline V CDR1 and CDR2: LNHDA, SQIVND (reference sequence). V was pared by 1 base and J by 7 bases, with 5 bases between. The CDR3 has 12 amino acids.

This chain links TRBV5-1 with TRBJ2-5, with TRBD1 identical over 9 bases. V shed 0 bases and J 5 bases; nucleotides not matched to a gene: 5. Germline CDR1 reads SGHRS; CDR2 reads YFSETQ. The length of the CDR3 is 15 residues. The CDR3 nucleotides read TGCGCCAGCAGCTTGGAGGGACAGGGTAGGGAGACCCAGTACTTC. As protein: CASSLEGQGRETQYF.

This CDR3 is CASSPRVGPEAFF. The DNA for the CDR3 is TGTGCCAGCAGTCCACGCGTAGGTCCTGAAGCTTTCTTT. The chain is built from TRBV27 and TRBJ1-1; D is undetermined. The CDR3 is 13 residues long. Germline V gene lookup returns CDR1 MNHEY and CDR2 SMNVEV (reference sequence). Trimming took 5 bases from V and 6 from J, leaving 13 bases between them.

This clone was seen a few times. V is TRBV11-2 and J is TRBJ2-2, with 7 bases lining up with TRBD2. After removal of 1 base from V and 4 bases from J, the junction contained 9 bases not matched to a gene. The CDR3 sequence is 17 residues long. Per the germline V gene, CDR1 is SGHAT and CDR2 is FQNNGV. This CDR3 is CASSLGWTSGGTGELFF. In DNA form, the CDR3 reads TGTGCCAGCAGCTTAGGCTGGACTAGTGGTGGCACCGGGGAGCTGTTTTTT.

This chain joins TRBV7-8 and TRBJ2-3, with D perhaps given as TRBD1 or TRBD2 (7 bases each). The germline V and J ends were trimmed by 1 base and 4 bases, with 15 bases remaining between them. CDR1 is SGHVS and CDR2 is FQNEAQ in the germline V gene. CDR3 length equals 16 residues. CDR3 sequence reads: CASSLGGGGASDTQYF. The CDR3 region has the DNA TGTGCCAGCAGCTTAGGGGGAGGGGGCGCGTCAGATACGCAGTATTTT.

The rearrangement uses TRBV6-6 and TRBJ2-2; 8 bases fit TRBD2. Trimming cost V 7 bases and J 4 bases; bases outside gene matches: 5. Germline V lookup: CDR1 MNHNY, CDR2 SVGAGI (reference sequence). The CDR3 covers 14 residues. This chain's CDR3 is CASTGGVFTGELFF. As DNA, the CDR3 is TGTGCCAGCACCGGGGGGGTCTTCACCGGGGAGCTGTTTTTT.

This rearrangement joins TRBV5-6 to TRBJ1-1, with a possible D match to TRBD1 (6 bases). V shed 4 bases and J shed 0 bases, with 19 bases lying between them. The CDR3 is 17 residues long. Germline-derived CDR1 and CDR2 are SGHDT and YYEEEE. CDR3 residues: CASSRRGGADMNTEAFF. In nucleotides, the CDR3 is TGTGCCAGCAGCCGGAGAGGGGGGGCAGATATGAACACTGAAGCTTTCTTT.

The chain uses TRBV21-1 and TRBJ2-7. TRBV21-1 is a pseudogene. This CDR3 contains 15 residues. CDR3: CASSKDRFPPYEQYF. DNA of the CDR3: TGTGCCAGCAGCAAAGATAGGTTTCCTCCCTACGAGCAGTACTTC.

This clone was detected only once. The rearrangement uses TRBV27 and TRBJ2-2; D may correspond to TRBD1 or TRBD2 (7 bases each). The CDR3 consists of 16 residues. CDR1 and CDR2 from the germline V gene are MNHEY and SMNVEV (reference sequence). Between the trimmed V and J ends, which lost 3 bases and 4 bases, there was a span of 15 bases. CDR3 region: CASSFRLAGGTGELFF. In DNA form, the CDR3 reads TGTGCCAGCAGTTTCCGACTAGCAGGGGGCACCGGGGAGCTGTTTTTT.

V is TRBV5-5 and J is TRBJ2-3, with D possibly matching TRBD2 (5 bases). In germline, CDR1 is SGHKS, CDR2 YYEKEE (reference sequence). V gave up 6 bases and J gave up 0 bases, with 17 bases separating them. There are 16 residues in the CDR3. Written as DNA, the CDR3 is TGTGCCAGCACCGGCTACGCGGACTTAAGCACAGATACGCAGTATTTT. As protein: CASTGYADLSTDTQYF.